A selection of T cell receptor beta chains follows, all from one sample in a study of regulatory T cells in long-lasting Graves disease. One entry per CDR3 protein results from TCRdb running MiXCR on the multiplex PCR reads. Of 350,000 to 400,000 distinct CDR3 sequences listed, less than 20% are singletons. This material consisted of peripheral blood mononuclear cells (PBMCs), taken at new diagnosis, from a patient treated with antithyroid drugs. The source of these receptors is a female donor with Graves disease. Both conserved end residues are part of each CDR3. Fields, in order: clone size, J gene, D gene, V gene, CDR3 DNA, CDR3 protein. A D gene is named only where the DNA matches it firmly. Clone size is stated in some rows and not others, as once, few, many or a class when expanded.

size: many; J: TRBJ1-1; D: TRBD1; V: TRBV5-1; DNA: TGCGCCAGCAGCTCGGGACAGGGTAGTGGTGAAGCTTTCTTT; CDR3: CASSSGQGSGEAFF
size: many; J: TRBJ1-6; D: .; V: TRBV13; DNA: TGTGCCAGCAGCTTAGAACGGATGTCCCGGGAGCATAATTCACCCCTCCACTTT; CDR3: CASSLERMSREHNSPLHF
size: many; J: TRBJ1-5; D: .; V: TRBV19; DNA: TGTGCCAGTAGGATGACAGGCAATCAGCCCCAGCATTTT; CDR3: CASRMTGNQPQHF
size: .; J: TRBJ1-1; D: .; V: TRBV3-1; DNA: TGTGCCAGCAGCCAAGATTGGGGTTCTGAAGCTTTCTTT; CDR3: CASSQDWGSEAFF
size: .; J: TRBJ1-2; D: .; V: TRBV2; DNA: TGTGCCAGCAGTGCTTTTGAGGATTCAAGCTATGGCTACACCTTC; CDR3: CASSAFEDSSYGYTF
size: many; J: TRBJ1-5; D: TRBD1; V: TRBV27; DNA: TGTGCCAGCAGTTCCCGACAGGGGATTACTAATCAGCCCCAGCATTTT; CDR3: CASSSRQGITNQPQHF
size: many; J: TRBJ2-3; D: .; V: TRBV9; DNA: TGTGCCAGCAGCGTAGGCCCGGGACCTCCTACAGATACGCAGTATTTT; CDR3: CASSVGPGPPTDTQYF
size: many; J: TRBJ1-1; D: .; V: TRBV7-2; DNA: TGTGCCAGCACCATCGGCAGAGGCCCCCGGTTGAACACTGAAGCTTTCTTT; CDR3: CASTIGRGPRLNTEAFF
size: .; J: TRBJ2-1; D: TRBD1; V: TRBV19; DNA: TGTGCCAGTAGTATTGGCTGGACAGGGGGCAATGAGCAGTTCTTC; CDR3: CASSIGWTGGNEQFF
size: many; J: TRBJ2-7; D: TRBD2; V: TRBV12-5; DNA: TGTGCTAGTGCCCTCGGGGGGGCAATCTACGAGCAGTACTTC; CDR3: CASALGGAIYEQYF
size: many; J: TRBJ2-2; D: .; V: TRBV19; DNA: TGTGCCAGTAGTCTAGGACAGCCCGGGGAGCTGTTTTTT; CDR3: CASSLGQPGELFF
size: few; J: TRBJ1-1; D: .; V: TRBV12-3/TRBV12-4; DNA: TGTGCCAGCAGATTTAGGAACACTGAAGCTTTCTTT; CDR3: CASRFRNTEAFF
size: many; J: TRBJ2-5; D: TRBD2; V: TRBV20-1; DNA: TGCAGTGCGTCTTCTAGCGGGATTGGGGAGACCCAGTACTTC; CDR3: CSASSSGIGETQYF
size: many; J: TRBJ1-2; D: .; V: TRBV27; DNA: TGTGCCAGCAGTTCTCGGGGGTGGGACTATGGCTACACCTTC; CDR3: CASSSRGWDYGYTF
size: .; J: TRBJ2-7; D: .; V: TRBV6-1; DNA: TGTGCCAGCAGGGTTAAAGGGCTCCCGGATTTTTTCGAGCAGTACTTC; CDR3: CASRVKGLPDFFEQYF
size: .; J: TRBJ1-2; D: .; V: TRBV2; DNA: TGTGCCAGCAAAGGCAGCAATCCTAACTATGGCTACACCTTC; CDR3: CASKGSNPNYGYTF
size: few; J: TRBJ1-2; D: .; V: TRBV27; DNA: TGTGCCAGCAGTTTATTCCAGGGGAATGCCTACACCTTC; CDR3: CASSLFQGNAYTF
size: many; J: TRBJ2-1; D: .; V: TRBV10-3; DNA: TGTGCCATCAGTGGGGGACTCGGCGATGAGCAGTTCTTC; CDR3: CAISGGLGDEQFF
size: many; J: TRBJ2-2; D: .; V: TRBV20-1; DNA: TGCAGTGCTATACAAATCTACGGGGCCACCGGGGAGCTGTTTTTT; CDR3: CSAIQIYGATGELFF
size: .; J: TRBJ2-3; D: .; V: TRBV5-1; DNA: TGCGCCAGCATCCCCCAGCCGGGTCTAAACACAGATACGCAGTATTTT; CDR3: CASIPQPGLNTDTQYF
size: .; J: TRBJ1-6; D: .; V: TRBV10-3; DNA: TGTGCCATTGGCTCCGGGACTTCTCATCATTCACCCCTCCACTTT; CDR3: CAIGSGTSHHSPLHF
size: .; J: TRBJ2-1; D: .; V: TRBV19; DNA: TGTGCCAGTATGACGCTCAGGAGCTCCTACAATGAGCAGTTCTTC; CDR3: CASMTLRSSYNEQFF
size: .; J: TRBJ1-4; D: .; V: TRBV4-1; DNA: TGCGCCAGCAGCCAAGGATATGCAACTAATGAAAAACCGTTTTTT; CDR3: CASSQGYATNEKPFF
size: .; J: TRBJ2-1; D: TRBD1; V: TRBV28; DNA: TGTGCCAGCAGTTCCGGCGGACAGGGGCTCAATGAGCAGTTCTTC; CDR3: CASSSGGQGLNEQFF
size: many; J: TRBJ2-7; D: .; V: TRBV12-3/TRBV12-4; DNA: TGTGCCAGCAGTGTACTCGGGGAGCAGTACTTC; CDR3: CASSVLGEQYF
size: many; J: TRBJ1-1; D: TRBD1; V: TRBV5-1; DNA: TGCGCCAGCAGCTTGGGGATCCGACAGGGGGTAACTGAAGCTTTCTTT; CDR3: CASSLGIRQGVTEAFF
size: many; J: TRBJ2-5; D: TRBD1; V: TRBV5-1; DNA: TGCGCCAGCAGCTGGGGGACAGGGAGAGGGGCCAAGAGACCCCAGTACTTC; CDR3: CASSWGTGRGAKRPQYF
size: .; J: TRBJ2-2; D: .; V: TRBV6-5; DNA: TGTGCCAGCAGTTACGAGGGGGAGCTGTTTTTT; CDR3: CASSYEGELFF
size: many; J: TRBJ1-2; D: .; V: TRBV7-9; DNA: TGTGCCAGCAGCTTAGCGATCGGGGGATCCTATGGCTACACCTTC; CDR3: CASSLAIGGSYGYTF
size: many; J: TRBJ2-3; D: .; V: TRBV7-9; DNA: TGTGCCAGCAGCTCCATCCGGGGCAGCACAGATACGCAGTATTTT; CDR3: CASSSIRGSTDTQYF
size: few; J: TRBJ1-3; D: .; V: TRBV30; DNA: TGTGCCTGGAGTGTAAGCGGTCCCGGTACCGTATATTTT; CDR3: CAWSVSGPGTVYF
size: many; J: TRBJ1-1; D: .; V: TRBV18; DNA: TGTGCCAGCTCACCACGGGGAGGCACTGAAGCTTTCTTT; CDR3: CASSPRGGTEAFF
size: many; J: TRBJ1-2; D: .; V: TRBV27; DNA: TGTGCCAGCCATGCAGGGTTAGAAGGGAGCTATGGCTACACCTTC; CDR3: CASHAGLEGSYGYTF
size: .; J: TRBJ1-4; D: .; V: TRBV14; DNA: TGTGCCAGCAGCCAAGTAAGCGGAAGATGGGAAAAACTGTTTTTT; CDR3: CASSQVSGRWEKLFF
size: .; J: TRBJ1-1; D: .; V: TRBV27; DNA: TGTGCCAGCAGCTCCGGGGGAGCTGGGGTAATGAACACTGAAGCTTTCTTT; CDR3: CASSSGGAGVMNTEAFF
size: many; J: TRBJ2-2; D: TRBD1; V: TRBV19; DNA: TGTGCCAGTAGGCCGACAGGGCGGACCGGGGAGCTGTTTTTT; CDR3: CASRPTGRTGELFF
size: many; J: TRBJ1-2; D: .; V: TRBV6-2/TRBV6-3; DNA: TGTGCCAGCAGTTACTCGTCCAGAACGGGCTACACCTTC; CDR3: CASSYSSRTGYTF